The T cell receptor beta chain under discussion was sequenced for a study of T cell responses to AZD1222 COVID-19 vaccine. Study-wide results and caveats: Spike-specific TCR depth and breadth grew after two AZD1222 doses. Across spike, vaccine-associated CD4 TCRs were found, dominant at 160-218 and 743-854. Of spike-specific TCRs, nearly half reportedly target regions left unmutated in variants.

The CDR3 contains 14 residues. In germline, CDR1 is SGHRS, CDR2 YFSETQ. V was shortened by 3 bases and J by 5 bases, with 13 bases between the two germline ends. A remark on this clone: Its matching antigen is unknown.

Profiled with immunoSEQ multiplex PCR; TCRdb holds only in-frame clones, not every one. The repertoire holds over 110,000 clones, with just under 95% as singletons. The sample was peripheral blood, taken on day 0 of AZD1222 vaccination. This receptor was taken from an adult in good health. The chain couples TRBV5-1 to TRBJ2-3, with D unresolved. CDR3 region: CASSSVSAGDTQYF. The DNA of the CDR3 is TGCGCCAGCAGCTCAGTCTCGGCCGGAGATACGCAGTATTTT.